This entry features one TCR beta chain sequence. The germline V and J ends were trimmed by 1 base and 8 bases, with 6 bases remaining between them. This CDR3 is 12 amino acids long. Per the study methods: How many nucleated cells were present was estimated from reference gene primer amplification. Measured with immunoSEQ multiplex PCR; TCRdb has only the in-frame clones, and not every one. V, J and clone size derive from that table, while D and trimming were established from the DNA sequence. The sample lists about 130,000 clones; around 83% were seen once. These data originate in a study of blood T cell repertoires in COVID-19.

V is TRBV12-3 or TRBV12-4 and J is TRBJ1-3; the D gene is possibly TRBD1 (5 bases). Sequenced: peripheral blood. This sequence originates from a woman aged 80 or over with acute or convalescent COVID-19. CDR3 sequence (DNA): TGTGCCAGCAGTTTAGGGGGGGACACCATATATTTT. This gives the protein CASSLGGDTIYF.